This T cell receptor beta chain was sequenced for a study of blood T cell repertoires in COVID-19. The germline V gene encodes CDR1 KGHSH and CDR2 LQKENI. The CDR3 spans 16 residues. J was trimmed by 7 bases and V by 6 bases; bases with no gene match: 12. The repertoire was sequenced with immunoSEQ multiplex PCR; TCRdb's copy has only in-frame clones and lacks some. The sample includes about 74,000 clones, 90% of them seen just once. The J gene is TRBJ2-7, the V gene TRBV18, with 13 bases that match TRBD2. The receptor was derived from a human donor in a cohort sampled during active COVID-19. Material for sequencing was peripheral blood. The CDR3 bases are TGTGCCAGCTCGCCTTCACCGGGACTAGCGGGACGAGAGCAGTACTTC. It yields the protein CASSPSPGLAGREQYF. Supplemented by reference TRBV18 and TRBJ2-7, the full variable domain reads NAGVMQNPRHLVRRRGQEARLRCSPMKGHSHVYWYRQLPEEGLKFMVYLQKENIIDESGMPKERFSAEFPKEGPSILRIQQVVRGDSAAYFCASSPSPGLAGREQYFGPGTRLTVT.